The TCR beta chain under discussion was sequenced for a study of blood T cell repertoires in COVID-19. Libraries were prepared by immunoSEQ multiplex PCR; TCRdb keeps only in-frame clonotypes and omits some of them. Among about 170,000 clones listed, around 82% were seen once. V was clipped by 1 base and J by 6 bases, with 16 bases between them. The CDR3 sequence is 16 residues long. In germline, CDR1 is SEHNR, CDR2 FQNEAQ (reference sequence). Sequencing used peripheral blood. The chain joins TRBV7-9 to TRBJ1-5; tentatively, D is TRBD1 (6 bases). The clonotype comes from a woman in her seventies who had recovered from COVID-19. In nucleotides, the CDR3 is TGTGCCAGCAGCTTAGGGCAGGAAAAAGGGGGTCAGCCCCAGCATTTT. Translated: CASSLGQEKGGQPQHF. The full variable domain, in which reference TRBV7-9 and TRBJ1-5 provide the parts outside the CDR3, is DTGVSQNPRHKITKRGQNVTFRCDPISEHNRLYWYRQTLGQGPEFLTYFQNEAQLEKSRLLSDRFSAERPKGSFSTLEIQRTEQGDSAMYLCASSLGQEKGGQPQHFGDGTRLSIL.